One and the same sample provided the 11 T cell receptor beta chains below, sequenced in a study of cytomegalovirus exposure and HLA in healthy donors. A multiplex PCR was run with 60 Vbeta primers and 13 Jbeta primers. The table came from immunoSEQ multiplex PCR; TCRdb's copy has only in-frame clones and leaves some out. The profile shows about 160,000 clones, around 78% of them singletons. The specimen was PBMCs. Every receptor here comes from a man in his forties in good health and CMV-seronegative.

The rearrangement links TRBV9 to TRBJ2-2, with D uncertain. The CDR3 is 16 residues long. V was pared by 5 bases and J by 7 bases, with 21 bases between. Germline assignment: CDR1 SGDLS and CDR2 YYNGEE. CDR3 DNA sequence: TGTGCCAGCAGTCGGTGGAGAGGCCGTGGAGACGGGGAGCTGTTTTTT. This encodes CASSRWRGRGDGELFF. Supplemented by reference TRBV9 and TRBJ2-2, the full variable domain reads DSGVTQTPKHLITATGQRVTLRCSPRSGDLSVYWYQQSLDQGLQFLIQYYNGEERAKGNILERFSAQQFPDLHSELNLSSLELGDSALYFCASSRWRGRGDGELFFGEGSRLTVL.

This clone has a single count. The rearrangement links TRBV2 to TRBJ2-5, with 12 bases that match TRBD2. The J call is in doubt because the DNA end fits TRBJ2-7 better. Germline V gene data show CDR1 as SNHLY and CDR2 as FYNNEI. CDR3 size: 16 residues. DNA for the CDR3: TGTGCCAGCAGTGTCAGACTAGCGGGAGAGGGCTACGAGCAGTACTTC. Protein product: CASSVRLAGEGYEQYF.

This clone appeared once. The junction departs from germline at one end; a sequencing error may be responsible. This chain links TRBV5-1 with TRBJ2-1; D is unclear. This CDR3 spans 14 amino acids. Germline CDR1 is SGHRS and CDR2 is YFSETQ. DNA of the CDR3: TGCGCCAGCGGCTTTGAGGTCTCCTACAATGAGCAGTTCTTC. Protein product: CASGFEVSYNEQFF.

The V gene is TRBV2, the J gene TRBJ1-1, with 12 positions matching TRBD1. Germline V gene lookup returns CDR1 SNHLY and CDR2 FYNNEI. Trimming cost V 7 bases and J 6 bases; bases outside gene matches: 9. The CDR3 contains 15 residues. The CDR3 nucleotides read TGTGCCAGCAAGGAGGGACAGGGGGCGGTGGCTGAAGCTTTCTTT. Translating gives CASKEGQGAVAEAFF.

This clone came up once. The rearrangement uses TRBV10-3 and TRBJ2-1; TRBD2 might be the D (6 bases). This CDR3 has 16 residues. V lost 7 bases, J lost 1 base, and 17 bases lay in between. CDR1 is ENHRY and CDR2 is SYGVKD in the germline V gene. This CDR3 is CAINSLATKSYNEQFF. For the CDR3, the DNA is TGTGCCATCAACTCCCTAGCGACTAAATCCTACAATGAGCAGTTCTTC.

V usage is TRBV5-5 and J usage is TRBJ2-7; 7 bases align to TRBD1. This CDR3 contains 15 residues. J was trimmed by 2 bases and V by 2 bases; bases with no gene match: 7. Looked up from germline, CDR1 is SGHKS and CDR2 is YYEKEE (reference sequence). The CDR3 reads CASSLEDRFPYEQYF. CDR3 DNA: TGTGCCAGCAGCTTAGAGGACAGGTTTCCCTACGAGCAGTACTTC.

About this clone itself: At one boundary the junction diverges from the germline segment, which might be a read error. The J gene is TRBJ2-4, the V gene TRBV10-3; TRBD1 agrees at 10 bases. The germline CDR1 and CDR2 sequences are ENHRY and SYGVKD. The CDR3 spans 15 residues. CDR3 in amino acids: CAISESTGGPNSQYF. As DNA, the CDR3 is TGTGCCATCAGTGAGTCGACAGGGGGCCCAAACAGTCAGTACTTC.

This chain uses TRBV9 with TRBJ2-1; a weak D match, TRBD2 (5 bases). Trimming took off 1 base at V and 5 bases at J, with 13 bases between the two ends. The CDR3 runs to 15 residues. Germline lookup yields CDR1 SGDLS and CDR2 YYNGEE. The CDR3 DNA is TGTGCCAGCAGCGTACCCCCCGGGGTGCACAATGAGCAGTTCTTC. This encodes CASSVPPGVHNEQFF.

This sequence joins TRBV28 and TRBJ2-1; TRBD2 matches at 7 bases. J was trimmed by 7 bases and V by 6 bases; bases with no gene match: 6. Per germline, CDR1 MDHEN and CDR2 SYDVKM. The CDR3 spans 13 residues. This CDR3 is CASRDTGGNEQFF. The CDR3 region has the DNA TGTGCCAGCAGGGATACGGGGGGTAATGAGCAGTTCTTC. Based on the CDR3 plus reference TRBV28 and TRBJ2-1, the full variable domain is DVKVTQSSRYLVKRTGEKVFLECVQDMDHENMFWYRQDPGLGLRLIYFSYDVKMKEKGDIPEGYSVSREKKERFSLILESASTNQTSMYLCASRDTGGNEQFFGPGTRLTVL.

In the case of this clone: At one end, the junction sequence differs from germline, possibly due to a read error. The chain couples TRBV28 to TRBJ2-7; no firm D call. This CDR3 region has 12 residues. Germline CDR1 MDHEN, CDR2 SYDVKM. The CDR3 spells CASSLVSSEQYF. The DNA of the CDR3 is TGTGCCAGCAGTTTAGTCTCCTCCGAGCAGTACTTC. The complete variable domain, with remaining parts taken from reference TRBV28 and TRBJ2-7, reads DVKVTQSSRYLVKRTGEKVFLECVQDMDHENMFWYRQDPGLGLRLIYFSYDVKMKEKGDIPEGYSVSREKKERFSLILESASTNQTSMYLCASSLVSSEQYFGPGTRLTVT.

This clone was seen only a few times. This chain uses TRBV7-2 with TRBJ1-5; TRBD1 matches at 10 bases. Germline lookup yields CDR1 SGHTA and CDR2 FQGNSA. This CDR3 region has 17 residues. Losses at the gene ends were 1 base for V and 5 bases for J; bases not matched to a gene: 8. The CDR3 DNA reads TGTGCCAGCAGCTTAGGGGCCGGGACAGGGGACCATCAGCCCCAGCATTTT. Translation gives CASSLGAGTGDHQPQHF.